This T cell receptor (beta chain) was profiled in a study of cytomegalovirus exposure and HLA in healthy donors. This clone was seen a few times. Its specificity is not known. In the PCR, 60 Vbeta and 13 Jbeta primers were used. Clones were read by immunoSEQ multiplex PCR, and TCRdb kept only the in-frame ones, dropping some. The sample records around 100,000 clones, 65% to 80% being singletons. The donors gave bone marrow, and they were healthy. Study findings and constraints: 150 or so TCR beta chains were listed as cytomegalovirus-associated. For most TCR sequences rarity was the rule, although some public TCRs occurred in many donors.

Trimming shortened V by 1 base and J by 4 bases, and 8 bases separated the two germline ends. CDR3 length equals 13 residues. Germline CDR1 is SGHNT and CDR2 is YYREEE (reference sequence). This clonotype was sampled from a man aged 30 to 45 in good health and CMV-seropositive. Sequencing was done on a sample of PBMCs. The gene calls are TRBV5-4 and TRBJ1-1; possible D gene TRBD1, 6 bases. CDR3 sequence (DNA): TGTGCCAGCAGCTTGACAGGGCGCACTGAAGCTTTCTTT. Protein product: CASSLTGRTEAFF.